This TCR beta chain was retrieved from a study of vaccination and CD4 T cells after COVID-19. Study context: Each post-COVID sample was drawn after diagnosis, and the median interval was roughly 97 days (range 35 to 161).

Treatment indicated: approximately nine-day PBMC culture with coronavirus spike peptide pools or control peptides (ViraFEST assay). ViraFEST used peptide pools to expand antigen-specific T cells, then sequenced TCRs. Cell culture was performed with two million PBMCs per well in the presence of approximately 10 IU/ml IL-2 and roughly 10 ug/ml peptide pools. Cultured CD4+ T cells had their DNA profiled by the Oncomine TCR Beta short-read assay. The authors extracted genomic DNA from cultured CD4+ T cells. TCRdb reanalysed the PCR reads using MiXCR and keeps one entry per CDR3 protein. The sample records about 12,000 distinct CDR3 sequences, approximately 76% being singletons. Losses at the gene ends were 3 bases for V and 9 bases for J; bases not matched to a gene: 9. Germline values: CDR1 LNHDA, CDR2 SQIVND (reference sequence). The CDR3 sequence is 16 residues long. This clonotype was observed once. Its specificity is unknown. The final CDR3 position lacks the conserved phenylalanine or tryptophan, pointing to a likely read error.

The source is a human donor who had recovered from COVID-19. This chain connects TRBV19 to TRBJ2-5; TRBD2 matches 14 bases. The source material was CD4+ T cells from blood, cultured in vitro. CDR3 region: CASSIGLAGGLVSQYS. The CDR3 region has the DNA TGTGCCAGTAGTATTGGACTAGCGGGAGGCCTCGTATCCCAGTACTCC.